This T cell receptor beta chain is from a study of Tregs in tolerant kidney transplant recipients. Study-level findings and limits: Expanding Tregs on activated donor B cells appeared to best identify donor-specific TCRbeta clones. Few patients were studied, so findings need validation in larger groups.

CD4+CD25+CD127- Tregs, CD4+CD25- non-Tregs, CD4 and CD8 cells were sorted. Produced via immunoSEQ multiplex PCR; TCRdb's table is partial and in-frame only. The table records 90,000 to 150,000 clones, almost 95% of them present only once. The CDR3 loop spans 14 amino acids. V lost 5 bases to trimming and J lost 2 bases, with 10 bases between them. CDR1 and CDR2 (germline): GTSNPN, SVGIG (reference sequence). Concerning this clone: Its antigen remains unidentified.

The sample was CD4+ T cells from blood. The TCR comes from a human donor in good health. The rearrangement links TRBV30 to TRBJ2-6; D gene unclear. CDR3 amino acids: CAWSPRTGANVLTF. The CDR3 DNA is TGTGCCTGGTCCCCGCGGACTGGGGCCAACGTCCTGACTTTC.